A selection of T cell receptor beta chains follows, all from one sample in a study of shared clonotypes between healthy human individuals. Clones were read by immunoSEQ multiplex PCR, and TCRdb kept only the in-frame ones, dropping some. The sample lists a few million clones, 90% to 95% occurring once. The sample was naive CD4+ T cells sorted from blood. Receptors originate from a man aged 18 to 35 in good health. The CDR3 runs from the conserved cysteine through the conserved F or W. The order of the fields is J gene, clone size, V gene, D gene, CDR3 DNA, CDR3 protein. D genes are given only for firm matches. Size tells how often a clone was seen (once, few, many) or the class of an expanded clone, and some rows leave it out.

>TRBJ2-3|.|TRBV7-9|.
TGTGCCAGCAGCTTATATGGCACAGATACGCAGTATTTT
CASSLYGTDTQYF
>TRBJ2-2|.|TRBV9|.
TGTGCCAGCAGCCTTGGCGGGTTAAACACCGGGGAGCTGTTTTTT
CASSLGGLNTGELFF
>TRBJ2-3|.|TRBV11-1|.
TGTGCCAGCAGCTTTCCCGAAAATACGCAGTATTTT
CASSFPENTQYF
>TRBJ2-3|.|TRBV7-2|.
TGTGCCGGGGGGGCTAGCGGCACAGATACGCAGTATTTT
CAGGASGTDTQYF
>TRBJ1-6|.|TRBV10-1|TRBD1
TGCGCCAGCAGTGAGTGGACAGGGGACAATTCACCCCTCCACTTT
CASSEWTGDNSPLHF
>TRBJ2-3|.|TRBV11-2|TRBD2
TGTGCCAGCAGCTTAGATCTGCTAGCGGGGGGCACAGATACGCAGTATTTT
CASSLDLLAGGTDTQYF
>TRBJ1-5|.|TRBV19|.
TGTGCCAGTACCGCTGATAAACAGGGTCCGCGGGGGGCCAATCAGCCCCAGCATTTT
CASTADKQGPRGANQPQHF
>TRBJ1-1|.|TRBV18|.
TGTGCCAGCTCACAGGTTGCGGGGAACACTGAAGCTTTCTTT
CASSQVAGNTEAFF
>TRBJ1-1|.|TRBV10-2|.
TGCGCCAGCAAGGGTCGGGACACTGAAGCTTTCTTT
CASKGRDTEAFF
>TRBJ1-2|.|TRBV5-1|TRBD1
TGCGCCAGCAGCATGGGGACAGGGCTAGCTAACTATGGCTACACCTTC
CASSMGTGLANYGYTF
>TRBJ1-5|.|TRBV6-6|.
TGTGCCAGCAGTTACGTGTCCGGACGGAATCAGCCCCAGCATTTT
CASSYVSGRNQPQHF
>TRBJ2-7|.|TRBV6-1|.
TGTGCCAGCAGTGAGTTCGCCTACGAGCAGTACTTC
CASSEFAYEQYF
>TRBJ2-7|.|TRBV5-1|TRBD1
TGCGCCAGCAGCATCCCTACAGGGGCCGAGCAGTACTTC
CASSIPTGAEQYF
>TRBJ2-7|.|TRBV5-1|.
TGCGCCAGCAGCCTTAGCGGCGAGCAGTACTTC
CASSLSGEQYF
>TRBJ2-7|.|TRBV5-1|.
TGCGCCAGCAGCTTGGTCTACAGCGCTACCTACGAGCAGTACTTC
CASSLVYSATYEQYF
>TRBJ1-4|.|TRBV25-1|TRBD1
TGTGCCAGCAGTACAACAGGGGCAACTAATGAAAAACTGTTTTTT
CASSTTGATNEKLFF
>TRBJ2-7|.|TRBV5-5|TRBD2
TGTGCCAGCAGCTGGGGCTCTGCGGGAGTTGCGTACGAGCAGTACTTC
CASSWGSAGVAYEQYF
>TRBJ1-5|few|TRBV30|TRBD1
TGTGCCTGGAGTTTAGGAATCCAGACAGGGGGTCAGCCCCAGCATTTT
CAWSLGIQTGGQPQHF
>TRBJ2-1|.|TRBV12-5|TRBD2
TGTGCTAGTGGTCCGCTCGCTAGCGGGAGGGCCGCGATCAATGAGCAGTTCTTC
CASGPLASGRAAINEQFF
>TRBJ2-3|.|TRBV7-9|.
TGTGCCAGCAGCGAAGGAGGGGGGGCCTTCACAGATACGCAGTATTTT
CASSEGGGAFTDTQYF
>TRBJ2-1|.|TRBV19|.
TGTGCCAGTCGGTCGGGGGGCCCATCCAATGAGCAGTTCTTC
CASRSGGPSNEQFF
>TRBJ2-5|.|TRBV19|.
TGTGCCAGTAGTGCGTACCAAGAGACCCAGTACTTC
CASSAYQETQYF
>TRBJ2-7|.|TRBV4-1|.
TGCGCCAGCAGCCAAGAGGCCAACTGGGACGAGCAGTACTTC
CASSQEANWDEQYF
>TRBJ1-2|.|TRBV5-4|.
TGTGCCAGCAGCTTGGATAAGACGGCGTATGGCTACACCTTC
CASSLDKTAYGYTF
>TRBJ2-7|.|TRBV7-2|TRBD2
TGTGCCAGCAGACCCCCGGGACTAGCGGGAGTAGTTGAGCAGTACTTC
CASRPPGLAGVVEQYF
>TRBJ2-3|.|TRBV2|.
TGTGCCAGAGCGGGCCGCACAGATACGCAGTATTTT
CARAGRTDTQYF
>TRBJ2-7|.|TRBV10-3|.
TGTGCCATCAGCGGGGGTGTGGCTTACGAGCAGTACTTC
CAISGGVAYEQYF
>TRBJ2-1|.|TRBV5-1|.
TGCGCCAGCAGCTTGGAGACTAGAACGAATGAGCAGTTCTTC
CASSLETRTNEQFF
>TRBJ2-5|.|TRBV2|.
TGTGCCAGCAGCCTGGACGGGGAGCAAGAGACCCAGTACTTC
CASSLDGEQETQYF
>TRBJ1-2|.|TRBV29-1|.
TGCAGCGGGGACATGCCTTGGGATGGCTACACCTTC
CSGDMPWDGYTF
>TRBJ1-5|.|TRBV10-3|TRBD1
TGTGCCATCAGTGCCCAGGGGGGCAATCAGCCCCAGCATTTT
CAISAQGGNQPQHF
>TRBJ1-4|.|TRBV10-3|.
TGTGCCATCAGTGAAATGGTGGAGAGTGAAAAACTGTTTTTT
CAISEMVESEKLFF
>TRBJ2-2|.|TRBV11-2|.
TGTGCCAGCAGCCCGGGTAGTGTTGGAGGGCCGAACACCGGGGAGCTGTTTTTT
CASSPGSVGGPNTGELFF
>TRBJ2-2|few|TRBV30|.
TGTGCCTGGAGAATACAGGGTCCCGAAACCGGGGAGCTGTTTTTT
CAWRIQGPETGELFF
>TRBJ1-2|.|TRBV5-4|.
TGTGCCAGCAGCACGCGAGTCGACAGACTCTATGGCTACACCTTC
CASSTRVDRLYGYTF
>TRBJ1-2|.|TRBV7-9|.
TGTGCCAGCAGCTTAAACACCTTC
CASSLNTF
>TRBJ1-3|.|TRBV19|.
TGTGCCAGTAGTCAACAGGGCCGCTCTGGAAACACCATATATTTT
CASSQQGRSGNTIYF
>TRBJ2-2|.|TRBV5-4|TRBD1
TGTGCCAGCAGCCCCTACCGGGACAGTAACACCGGGGAGCTGTTTTTT
CASSPYRDSNTGELFF
>TRBJ1-4|.|TRBV28|TRBD1
TGTGCCAGCAGGTCAGGGGGAGCTAATGAAAAACTGTTTTTT
CASRSGGANEKLFF
>TRBJ2-7|.|TRBV7-8|.
TGTGCCAGCAGCTTAGTTTTTAGCTCCTACGAGCAGTACTTC
CASSLVFSSYEQYF
>TRBJ1-4|.|TRBV27|.
TGTGCCAGCAGTTTCTCGGGGAATGAAAAACTGTTTTTT
CASSFSGNEKLFF
>TRBJ2-5|.|TRBV6-5|.
TGTGCCAGCAGAAGAACGCCCGGGGAGACCCAGTACTTC
CASRRTPGETQYF
>TRBJ1-1|.|TRBV5-1|TRBD1
TGCGCCAGCAGCTCCCTTATACAGGGGACCGAAGCTTTCTTT
CASSSLIQGTEAFF
>TRBJ1-6|.|TRBV19|.
TGTGCCAGTAGTGATCTCGACGGCAGCTATTCACCCCTCCACTTT
CASSDLDGSYSPLHF
>TRBJ1-1|.|TRBV5-1|TRBD1
TGCGCCAGCAGCTTGTCGACAGGGGGTTCGGGCACTGAAGCTTTCTTT
CASSLSTGGSGTEAFF
>TRBJ1-5|.|TRBV5-1|TRBD1
TGCGCCAGCAGTTCAGGGACAGGGGTCGAGCCCCAGCATTTT
CASSSGTGVEPQHF
>TRBJ1-6|.|TRBV21-1|.
TGTGCCAGCAGCAAAGCAGCCAGGTTTAATTCACCCCTCCACTTT
CASSKAARFNSPLHF
>TRBJ2-3|.|TRBV13|.
TGTGCCAGCAGCTTAGGAGGTGTGGGGGGCCTACGGGTGGGGCCCAAAGGAGATACGCAGTATTTT
CASSLGGVGGLRVGPKGDTQYF
>TRBJ2-2|.|TRBV7-3|TRBD2
TGTGCCAGCAGCCCTTGGACGGGGACTAGCGGGGGCCGGTCGAACACCGGGGAGCTGTTTTTT
CASSPWTGTSGGRSNTGELFF
>TRBJ2-1|.|TRBV4-3|.
TGCGCCAGCAGCCCAAGCGCAGCTGCCTACAATGAGCAGTTCTTC
CASSPSAAAYNEQFF
>TRBJ2-2|.|TRBV6-6|.
TGTGCCAGCAGTTACTCGTCCACCGGGGAGCTGTTTTTT
CASSYSSTGELFF
>TRBJ2-7|.|TRBV6-5|.
TGTGCCAGCAGCCAATACAGGGTTGCATCCTACGAGCAGTACTTC
CASSQYRVASYEQYF
>TRBJ1-1|.|TRBV18|TRBD1
TGTGCCAGCTCACCAGGCAGGGGACAGGGGTTTGAAGCTTTCTTT
CASSPGRGQGFEAFF
>TRBJ1-1|.|TRBV28|TRBD1
TGTGCCACCACAGGGGGACGTAACACTGAAGCTTTCTTT
CATTGGRNTEAFF